What follows are 17 T cell receptor beta chains derived from one specimen sequenced in a study of radiation and T cells in renal cell carcinoma. Assay: immunoSEQ multiplex PCR; the TCRdb copy retains only in-frame clones and omits some. The sample lists over 60,000 clones; just over 75% were seen once. Specified time point: blood 2 weeks post-SBRT. The treatment was: 15 Gy SBRT to primary tumor, nephrectomy 4 weeks later. This sample comprised blood, obtained from a patient whose treatment included radiotherapy and nephrectomy. The receptor source for this set is a man in his 60s with renal cell carcinoma.

In this sample, this clone turned up once. The V and J genes are TRBV19 and TRBJ1-3; no firm D call. Trimming removed 2 bases at V and 3 bases at J, with 8 bases between. Germline assignment: CDR1 LNHDA and CDR2 SQIVND (reference sequence). The CDR3 runs 14 residues. CDR3 sequence reads: CASSITTNGNTIYF. CDR3 in DNA: TGTGCCAGTAGTATAACAACCAATGGAAACACCATATATTTT.

The chain is built from TRBV10-1 and TRBJ2-1; 8 bases align to TRBD2. Germline CDR1 and CDR2: WNHNN and SYGVQD (reference sequence). V gave up 10 bases and J gave up 7 bases; unmatched junction bases: 9. The CDR3 has 13 residues. The CDR3 reads CATSREDGNEQFF. The CDR3 DNA is TGCGCCACCTCGCGGGAGGATGGGAATGAGCAGTTCTTC.

A remark on this clone: Germline is not matched at one junction end, which may reflect a read error. Here the CDR3 DNA reads TGCGCCAGCTGCCAGGGTCTAGCGGGGGGGTTCGGGGAGCTGTTTTTT. As protein: CASCQGLAGGFGELFF. The chain carries TRBV4-3 and TRBJ2-2; the match to TRBD2 covers 12 bases. The CDR3 has 16 amino acids. Germline V gene lookup returns CDR1 LGHNA and CDR2 YSLEER.

This chain links TRBV27 with TRBJ2-1; D gene uncertain. Trimming removed 3 bases at V and 5 bases at J, with 8 bases between. CDR1 and CDR2 from the germline V gene are MNHEY and SMNVEV (reference sequence). CDR3 length: 13 residues. The CDR3 reads CASSFGPNNEQFF. CDR3 nucleotide sequence: TGTGCCAGCAGTTTTGGCCCAAACAATGAGCAGTTCTTC.

This clone was found once. The chain uses TRBV5-6 and TRBJ2-7; D could derive from TRBD1 or TRBD2 (5 bases each). Trimming pared 4 bases from V and 4 bases from J, leaving 15 bases between. Germline V gene sequence: CDR1 SGHDT, CDR2 YYEEEE. The CDR3 spans 14 residues. The CDR3 DNA follows: TGTGCCAGCAGCCTGGGACCGGGGTATTACGAGCAGTACGTC. It codes for CASSLGPGYYEQYV.

The J gene is TRBJ2-5, the V gene TRBV11-2; D possibly matches TRBD1 or TRBD2 (5 bases each). The CDR3 consists of 15 residues. Germline V gene sequence: CDR1 SGHAT, CDR2 FQNNGV. V lost 5 bases to trimming and J lost 1 base, with 14 bases between them. CDR3 sequence (DNA): TGTGCCAGCAGCGGCCCTTGGGGGTTCCAAGAGACCCAGTACTTC. Protein sequence: CASSGPWGFQETQYF.

The chain employs TRBV15 and TRBJ2-5; D tentatively reads TRBD1 or TRBD2 (5 bases each). Germline CDR1 LNHNV, CDR2 YYDKDF (reference sequence). The ends were cut back, 1 base at V and 0 bases at J, with 9 bases in the middle. This CDR3 comprises 15 residues. In nucleotides, the CDR3 is TGTGCCACCAGCAGAGGGGGACGGTACCAAGAGACCCAGTACTTC. As protein: CATSRGGRYQETQYF.

J is TRBJ2-5 and V is TRBV27; either TRBD1 or TRBD2 may fit D (6 bases each). V was pared by 4 bases and J by 5 bases, with 14 bases between. From germline, CDR1 is MNHEY and CDR2 SMNVEV (reference sequence). CDR3 length: 14 residues. In DNA, the CDR3 is TGTGCCAGCAGTTGGGGGGCTGGGGAGGAGACCCAGTACTTC. This sequence encodes CASSWGAGEETQYF.

The CDR3 coding sequence is TGTGCCAGCAGTTTTTGGCAGGGCGTGAACACTGAAGCTTTCTTT. Protein sequence: CASSFWQGVNTEAFF. The chain combines TRBV27 with TRBJ1-1, with D maybe TRBD1 (5 bases). The CDR3 is 15 residues long. V lost 3 bases, J lost 0 bases, and 11 bases lay in between. From germline, CDR1 is MNHEY and CDR2 SMNVEV (reference sequence).

J is TRBJ2-1 and V is TRBV6-5, with TRBD2 matching over 7 bases. Trimming took 8 bases from V and 5 from J; bases not matched to a gene: 3. The CDR3 is 12 amino acids. The germline V gene has CDR1 MNHEY and CDR2 SVGAGI. Written as DNA, the CDR3 is TGTGCCAGCGGGCTAGCGGACAATGAGCAGTTCTTC. Translating gives CASGLADNEQFF.

This clone was detected only a few times. This rearrangement joins TRBV21-1 to TRBJ1-2; no check of the table's D call, TRBD1, against the DNA was made. TRBV21-1 is labeled a pseudogene. This CDR3 comprises 11 residues. CDR3 region: CASCDRAGYTF. DNA of the CDR3: TGTGCCAGCTGCGACAGGGCTGGCTACACCTTC.

The V call is TRBV5-1, the J call TRBJ1-1, with D possibly being TRBD1 (6 bases). CDR3 length equals 15 residues. Trimming removed 0 bases at V and 6 bases at J, with 15 bases between. CDR1 is SGHRS and CDR2 is YFSETQ in the germline V gene. CDR3 DNA sequence: TGCGCCAGCAGCTTGGCGGGGGGGCGGTCTTCTGAAGCTTTCTTT. As protein: CASSLAGGRSSEAFF.

There are a few counts of this clone. V is TRBV5-1 and J is TRBJ2-5, with TRBD1 identical over 9 bases. The V and J ends lost 4 bases and 5 bases, in that order; junction bases with no gene match: 3. The CDR3 runs 13 residues. Per germline, CDR1 SGHRS and CDR2 YFSETQ. DNA for the CDR3: TGCGCCAGCAGCCCGGACAGGGGCGAGACCCAGTACTTC. It codes for CASSPDRGETQYF.

V is TRBV5-6 and J is TRBJ2-7; D remains unclear. With 1 base removed from V and 5 bases from J, the gap between germline ends came to 13 bases. The CDR3 covers 14 residues. CDR1 is SGHDT, CDR2 YYEEEE, per germline. CDR3 bases: TGTGCCAGCAGCTTGTTACGGGTTTACCACGAGCAGTACGTC. This gives the protein CASSLLRVYHEQYV.

The V and J genes are TRBV9 and TRBJ2-3, with D perhaps TRBD2 (6 bases). Trimming removed 0 bases at V and 0 bases at J, with 11 bases between. The CDR3 contains 16 residues. Germline CDR1 is SGDLS and CDR2 is YYNGEE. The CDR3 loop reads CASSVEVGTSTDTQYF. CDR3 DNA: TGTGCCAGCAGCGTAGAAGTCGGGACTAGCACAGATACGCAGTATTTT.

The genes are TRBV5-8 and TRBJ1-6; 7 bases are shared with TRBD1. CDR1 and CDR2 (germline): SGHTS, YDEGEE. V trimming: 6 bases; J trimming: 7 bases; junction bases outside the gene matches: 7. This CDR3 has 14 residues. The CDR3: CASTIYRGNSPLHF. The CDR3 DNA reads TGTGCCAGCACCATTTACAGGGGAAATTCACCCCTCCACTTT. The full variable domain, completed using reference TRBV5-8 and TRBJ1-6, is EAGVTQSPTHLIKTRGQQATLRCSPISGHTSVYWYQQALGLGLQFLLWYDEGEERNRGNFPPRFSGRQFPNYSSELNVNALELEDSALYLCASTIYRGNSPLHFGNGTRLTVT.

The chain links TRBV6-1 to TRBJ2-7; D possibly uses TRBD1 or TRBD2 (6 bases each). V was shortened by 8 bases and J by 2 bases, with 16 bases between the two germline ends. Per the germline V gene, CDR1 is MNHNS and CDR2 is SASEGT. This CDR3 has 14 residues. The CDR3 sequence is CASSEGGNPYEQYF. In DNA, the CDR3 is TGTGCCAGCTCGGAGGGGGGTAACCCCTACGAGCAGTACTTC.